This T cell receptor (beta chain) was sequenced for a study of regulatory T cells in long-lasting Graves disease. Time point: newly diagnosed GD, antithyroid drugs for less than 3 months. Scientists built the TCR library using RNA that was extracted from PBMCs. This clonotype was detected many times. Libraries of TCR beta came from iRepertoire HTBI primers plus Arm-PCR of CDR3 regions. TCRdb ran MiXCR on the multiplex PCR reads and lists one entry per CDR3 protein. Of fewer than 650,000 distinct CDR3 sequences listed, under 20% are singletons. Trimming left V 3 bases short and J 2 bases short, with 10 bases between. The length of the CDR3 is 14 residues. The sample also formed part of further work on T cells in Graves' hyperthyroidism and ophthalmopathy.

The sequenced sample was peripheral blood mononuclear cells (PBMCs), obtained at new diagnosis, from a patient treated with antithyroid drugs. The clonotype originates from a woman in her thirties with Graves disease. This chain uses TRBV12-3 or TRBV12-4 with TRBJ1-2; a weak D match, TRBD1 (5 bases). The CDR3 region is CASSFEAGNYGYTF. Here the CDR3 DNA reads TGTGCCAGCAGTTTTGAGGCAGGGAACTATGGCTACACCTTC.